The source of this TCR beta chain is a study of technical replicates of blood from a handful of donors. CDR1 and CDR2 (germline): WNHNN, SYGVQD (reference sequence). V was cut by 0 bases and J by 8 bases, with 15 bases left in between. The CDR3 is 15 residues long. Profiling relied on immunoSEQ multiplex PCR, and the TCRdb table lists in-frame clones only, not all of them. The sample carries about 93,000 clones, roughly 96% recorded once. Sample: T cells isolated from PBMCs. The rearrangement joins TRBV10-1 to TRBJ2-3, with D possibly matching TRBD2 (5 bases). The receptor's source is a human donor in good health. DNA for the CDR3: TGCGCCAGCAGTGAGTCGTCGGATGGAGGAGGTACGCAGTATTTT. Amino acid sequence: CASSESSDGGGTQYF.